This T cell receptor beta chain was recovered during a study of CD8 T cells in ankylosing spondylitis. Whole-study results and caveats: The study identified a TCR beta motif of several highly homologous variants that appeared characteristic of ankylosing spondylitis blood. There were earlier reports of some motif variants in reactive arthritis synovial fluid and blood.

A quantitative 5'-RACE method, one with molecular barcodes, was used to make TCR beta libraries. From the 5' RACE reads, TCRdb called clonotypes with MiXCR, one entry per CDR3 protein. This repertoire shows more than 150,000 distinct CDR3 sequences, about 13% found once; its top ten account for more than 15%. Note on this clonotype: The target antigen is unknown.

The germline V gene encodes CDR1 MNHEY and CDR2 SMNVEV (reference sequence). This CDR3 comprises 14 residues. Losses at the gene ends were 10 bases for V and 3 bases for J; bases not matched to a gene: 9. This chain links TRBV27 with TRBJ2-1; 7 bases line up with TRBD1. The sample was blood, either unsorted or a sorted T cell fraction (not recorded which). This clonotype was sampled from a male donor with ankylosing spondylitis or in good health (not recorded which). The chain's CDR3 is CATLPTGLYNEQFF. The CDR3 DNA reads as TGTGCCACCCTTCCGACAGGGCTCTACAATGAGCAGTTCTTC.